One and the same sample provided the 27 T cell receptor beta chains below, sequenced in a study of cytomegalovirus exposure and HLA in healthy donors. The PCR contained 60 Vbeta and 13 Jbeta primers. Profiled with immunoSEQ multiplex PCR; TCRdb holds only in-frame clones, not every one. The sample lists approximately 140,000 clones, over 75% occurring once. Sequences were obtained from PBMCs. The origin of the receptors is a male donor in good health and CMV-seronegative.

The rearrangement links TRBV6-5 to TRBJ2-5, with D perhaps matching TRBD2 (6 bases). Trimming shortened V by 8 bases and J by 3 bases, and 19 bases separated the two germline ends. The CDR3 consists of 15 residues. Germline V CDR1 and CDR2: MNHEY, SVGAGI. CDR3 loop: CASRLIGGKKETQYF. As DNA, the CDR3 is TGTGCCAGCCGCCTCATTGGGGGGAAGAAAGAGACCCAGTACTTC.

The genes are TRBV19 and TRBJ1-2; D unresolved. Germline V gene sequence: CDR1 LNHDA, CDR2 SQIVND (reference sequence). The V end was cut by 4 bases, the J end by 6 bases, with 15 bases between. The CDR3 consists of 14 residues. This CDR3 reads CASSTTGKANGYTF. Here the CDR3 DNA reads TGTGCCAGTAGTACAACCGGGAAGGCGAATGGCTACACCTTC.

The V gene is TRBV11-2, the J gene TRBJ2-2, with 7 positions matching TRBD2. The junction had 11 bases not matched to a gene; V was cut back by 3 bases and J by 1 base. The CDR3 extends over 18 amino acids. Germline V CDR1 and CDR2: SGHAT, FQNNGV. CDR3 sequence reads: CASSFPALRGGNTGELFF. CDR3 DNA sequence: TGTGCCAGCAGCTTTCCCGCCCTGCGCGGGGGGAACACCGGGGAGCTGTTTTTT.

The genes are TRBV30 and TRBJ2-3; D possibly corresponds to TRBD2 (5 bases). Per the germline V gene, CDR1 is GTSNPN and CDR2 is SVGIG (reference sequence). Trimming took off 4 bases at V and 3 bases at J, with 17 bases between the two ends. The CDR3 has 15 amino acids. CDR3 sequence reads: CAWNGVGARTDTQYF. The CDR3 nucleotides read TGTGCCTGGAACGGGGTAGGAGCGAGGACAGATACGCAGTATTTT. Looking up the rest from reference TRBV30 and TRBJ2-3 gives the full variable domain: SQTIHQWPATLVQPVGSPLSLECTVEGTSNPNLYWYRQAAGRGLQLLFYSVGIGQISSEVPQNLSASRPQDRQFILSSKKLLLSDSGFYLCAWNGVGARTDTQYFGPGTRLTVL.

The V gene is TRBV19, the J gene TRBJ2-3; TRBD1 might be the D (5 bases). The CDR3 has 12 residues. CDR1 and CDR2 (germline): LNHDA, SQIVND (reference sequence). V shed 7 bases and J shed 1 base, with 6 bases lying between them. Written as DNA, the CDR3 is TGTGCCAGTAAGACAGGCACAGATACGCAGTATTTT. It is translated as CASKTGTDTQYF. The full variable domain, with the rest looked up from reference TRBV19 and TRBJ2-3, is DGGITQSPKYLFRKEGQNVTLSCEQNLNHDAMYWYRQDPGQGLRLIYYSQIVNDFQKGDIAEGYSVSREKKESFPLTVTSAQKNPTAFYLCASKTGTDTQYFGPGTRLTVL.

This clone was seen only a few times. The chain employs TRBV5-1 and TRBJ1-2; maybe TRBD1 (6 bases). Trimming removed 4 bases at V and 8 bases at J, with 9 bases between. The CDR3 is 11 amino acids. Germline values: CDR1 SGHRS, CDR2 YFSETQ. The CDR3 region is CASSQGLGYTF. DNA of the CDR3: TGCGCCAGCAGCCAGGGGCTAGGCTACACCTTC.

This clone showed up just a few times. The chain couples TRBV13 to TRBJ2-7; D may be TRBD1 (6 bases). In germline, CDR1 is PRHDT, CDR2 FYEKMQ (reference sequence). The length of the CDR3 is 14 residues. The V end lost 3 bases, the J end lost 7 bases, and 16 bases lay between the germline ends. CDR3 nucleotide sequence: TGTGCCAGCAGCTTCGGGACATCCGGAGGAGAGCAGTACTTC. It encodes CASSFGTSGGEQYF.

The J gene is TRBJ2-5, the V gene TRBV13; TRBD2 matches 10 bases. Looked up from germline, CDR1 is PRHDT and CDR2 is FYEKMQ (reference sequence). Trimming cost V 5 bases and J 3 bases; bases outside gene matches: 6. The CDR3 runs 15 residues. This chain's CDR3 is CASSPWTSGEETQYF. The CDR3 DNA reads as TGTGCCAGCAGCCCCTGGACTAGCGGAGAAGAGACCCAGTACTTC.

The chain couples TRBV5-1 to TRBJ1-3, with D possibly TRBD1 on 5 matching bases. The CDR3 has 16 residues. V was pared by 0 bases and J by 0 bases, with 10 bases between. Germline CDR1 SGHRS, CDR2 YFSETQ. The CDR3 DNA reads as TGCGCCAGCAGCTTGGCTGGGGCTCTCTCTGGAAACACCATATATTTT. Translation gives CASSLAGALSGNTIYF. Supplemented by reference TRBV5-1 and TRBJ1-3, the full variable domain reads KAGVTQTPRYLIKTRGQQVTLSCSPISGHRSVSWYQQTPGQGLQFLFEYFSETQRNKGNFPGRFSGRQFSNSRSEMNVSTLELGDSALYLCASSLAGALSGNTIYFGEGSWLTVV.

The chain uses TRBV29-1 and TRBJ2-5; D is perhaps TRBD2 (6 bases). The CDR3 sequence is 12 residues long. Trimming removed 4 bases from V and 3 bases from J, with 9 bases in between. CDR1 and CDR2 (germline): SQVTM, ANQGSEA. The CDR3 loop reads CSVAREKETQYF. The CDR3 DNA sequence: TGCAGCGTTGCTCGGGAGAAAGAGACCCAGTACTTC. The variable domain in full, with the rest retrieved from reference TRBV29-1 and TRBJ2-5, is SAVISQKPSRDICQRGTSLTIQCQVDSQVTMMFWYRQQPGQSLTLIATANQGSEATYESGFVIDKFPISRPNLTFSTLTVSNMSPEDSSIYLCSVAREKETQYFGPGTRLLVL.

V and J are TRBV10-2 and TRBJ2-2; TRBD2 aligns across 9 bases. The CDR3 runs to 14 residues. The ends lost 3 bases at V and 9 bases at J; junction bases unmatched: 5. Germline V gives CDR1 WSHSY, CDR2 SAAADI. CDR3 loop: CASSDSGSRRELFF. In DNA form, the CDR3 reads TGCGCCAGCAGTGATAGCGGGAGTAGGCGGGAGCTGTTTTTT.

This clone has more than one count but fewer than ten. The rearrangement links TRBV27 to TRBJ2-2, with 10 positions matching TRBD1. The CDR3 spans 15 residues. J gave up 6 bases and V 0 bases, and 1 base lay outside the gene matches. The germline V gene has CDR1 MNHEY and CDR2 SMNVEV (reference sequence). The CDR3 spells CASSLSGQGSGELFF. The CDR3 DNA sequence: TGTGCCAGCAGTTTATCGGGACAGGGGTCCGGGGAGCTGTTTTTT.

The CDR3: CSARVPPGYF. The CDR3 DNA reads TGCAGTGCTAGAGTGCCTCCGGGGTACTTC. The chain links TRBV20-1 to TRBJ2-7; D is undetermined. Germline-derived CDR1 and CDR2 are DFQATT and SNEGSKA (reference sequence). There are 10 residues in the CDR3. V lost 1 base, J lost 12 bases, and 10 bases lay in between.

This sequence joins TRBV27 and TRBJ1-5, with TRBD1 matching over 9 bases. In germline, CDR1 is MNHEY, CDR2 SMNVEV (reference sequence). The CDR3 extends over 15 amino acids. J was trimmed by 4 bases and V by 6 bases; bases with no gene match: 7. The CDR3: CASSIGQGLNQPQHF. As DNA, the CDR3 is TGTGCCAGCAGCATCGGACAGGGGTTGAATCAGCCCCAGCATTTT.

The CDR3 protein is CASSLVGQQQETQYF. In DNA, the CDR3 is TGTGCCAGCAGCTTGGTAGGACAGCAGCAAGAGACCCAGTACTTC. The gene calls are TRBV5-6 and TRBJ2-5; maybe TRBD1 (6 bases). CDR1 SGHDT and CDR2 YYEEEE come from the germline V gene. V was clipped by 0 bases and J by 2 bases, with 11 bases between them. The CDR3 contains 15 residues.

This CDR3 is CASSVNQGHNQPQHF. CDR3 nucleotide sequence: TGTGCCAGTAGTGTCAATCAGGGGCACAATCAGCCCCAGCATTTT. The chain joins TRBV19 to TRBJ1-5; weak D call: TRBD1 (6 bases). The germline V gene has CDR1 LNHDA and CDR2 SQIVND (reference sequence). V was cut by 5 bases and J by 3 bases, with 14 bases left in between. The CDR3 loop spans 15 amino acids.

This clone is a singleton in its sample. This chain uses TRBV4-2 with TRBJ2-2; the match to TRBD2 covers 13 bases. This CDR3 region has 20 residues. The V gene's germline CDR1 is LGHNA and CDR2 YNFKEQ. Trimming cost V 5 bases and J 4 bases; bases outside gene matches: 16. Here the CDR3 reads CASSSSTRTSGREGTGELFF. The CDR3, as DNA: TGTGCCAGCAGCTCATCCACGAGGACTAGCGGGAGAGAGGGCACCGGGGAGCTGTTTTTT.

The chain employs TRBV4-1 and TRBJ2-1, with 11 positions matching TRBD2. CDR3 length equals 16 residues. The V gene end was trimmed by 0 bases and the J gene end by 15 bases; junction bases not matched to a gene: 13. The germline gives CDR1 MGHRA, CDR2 YSYEKL. This chain's CDR3 is CASSQERGTSGSPGFF. The CDR3 DNA reads as TGCGCCAGCAGCCAAGAACGAGGGACTAGCGGCTCTCCAGGGTTCTTC.

The V call is TRBV2, the J call TRBJ2-3; 12 nucleotides agree with TRBD2. Trimming removed 8 bases from V and 5 bases from J; junction bases left unmatched: 14. In germline, CDR1 is SNHLY, CDR2 FYNNEI. CDR3 size: 17 residues. The CDR3 DNA reads TGTGCCAGCGCCGGACTAGCGGGGAGCATGGAGTTAGATACGCAGTATTTT. This gives the protein CASAGLAGSMELDTQYF.

The chain has TRBV10-1 and TRBJ2-7, with 8 bases lining up with TRBD2. J lost 1 base, V lost 4 bases, and 9 bases had no gene match. The germline CDR1 and CDR2 sequences are WNHNN and SYGVQD (reference sequence). The CDR3 runs to 16 residues. The CDR3 protein is CASSGRLAKGSYEQYF. DNA of the CDR3: TGCGCCAGCAGTGGCCGACTAGCGAAAGGGTCCTACGAGCAGTACTTC.

The chain links TRBV4-1 to TRBJ2-2; maybe TRBD2 (6 bases). CDR1 and CDR2 from the germline V gene are MGHRA and YSYEKL. The V and J ends lost 1 base and 8 bases respectively, with 14 bases between them. This CDR3 comprises 15 residues. CDR3: CASSQVWGGEGELFF. In DNA, the CDR3 is TGCGCCAGCAGCCAAGTGTGGGGAGGTGAAGGGGAGCTGTTTTTT.

The rearrangement uses TRBV7-2 and TRBJ2-3; the D gene is possibly TRBD2 (6 bases). Germline values: CDR1 SGHTA, CDR2 FQGNSA. Trimming stripped 4 bases from V and 3 bases from J, with 8 bases between. The CDR3 has 13 amino acids. The CDR3 sequence: CASSYSGTDTQYF. Here the CDR3 DNA reads TGTGCCAGCAGCTATAGCGGAACAGATACGCAGTATTTT.

The rearrangement uses TRBV10-3 and TRBJ1-2; D uncertain. This CDR3 has 14 residues. V shed 3 bases and J shed 3 bases, with 11 bases lying between them. Germline V gene data show CDR1 as ENHRY and CDR2 as SYGVKD. For the CDR3, the DNA is TGTGCCATCAGTGAAAAAAGCGTGGACTATGGCTACACCTTC. It specifies CAISEKSVDYGYTF.

The chain carries TRBV6-5 and TRBJ1-5; 7 bases are a match to TRBD1. Germline CDR1 MNHEY, CDR2 SVGAGI. Trimming removed 6 bases from V and 7 bases from J; junction bases left unmatched: 6. The CDR3 has 13 amino acids. Here the CDR3 DNA reads TGTGCCAGCAGGGACAGGAGTCTCCAGCCCCAGCATTTT. It codes for CASRDRSLQPQHF.

This sequence joins TRBV6-5 and TRBJ2-1; 9 bases line up with TRBD1. The length of the CDR3 is 14 residues. The germline CDR1 and CDR2 sequences are MNHEY and SVGAGI. V lost 2 bases, J lost 6 bases, and 2 bases stayed unmatched. Written as DNA, the CDR3 is TGTGCCAGCAGTTACGGGACAGGGTTCAATGAGCAGTTCTTC. Its translation is CASSYGTGFNEQFF.

This chain joins TRBV28 and TRBJ1-1; D gene uncertain. CDR3 length equals 16 residues. Germline CDR1 reads MDHEN; CDR2 reads SYDVKM. Trimming stripped 1 base from V and 2 bases from J, with 14 bases between. The DNA of the CDR3 is TGTGCCAGCAGTTTATTTGAAGAGGGTATAAACACTGAAGCTTTCTTT. Encoded protein: CASSLFEEGINTEAFF.

The chain links TRBV6-6 to TRBJ1-4; D is ambiguous. The CDR3 covers 13 residues. Germline values: CDR1 MNHNY, CDR2 SVGAGI (reference sequence). With 6 bases removed from V and 8 bases from J, the gap between germline ends came to 13 bases. CDR3 coding DNA: TGTGCCAGCAGCCCAGACACGGCCGAAAAACTGTTTTTT. This translates into CASSPDTAEKLFF.